This TCR beta chain emerged from a study of blood T cell repertoires in COVID-19. CDR1 is LNHDA and CDR2 is SQIVND in the germline V gene (reference sequence). V was shortened by 1 base and J by 9 bases, with 10 bases between the two germline ends. CDR3 length equals 13 residues. As originally analysed: Amplifying reference gene primers gave estimates of nucleated cell counts. The repertoire was sequenced with immunoSEQ multiplex PCR; TCRdb's copy has only in-frame clones and lacks some. D and trimming come from the DNA, and the V and J calls and clone size come from that table. In the table there are 250,000 to 350,000 clones, 88% of which are singletons.

Sequencing input: PBMCs or T cells enriched from blood (not recorded which). V and J are TRBV19 and TRBJ2-1; D is unresolved. The source is a woman aged 55-70 years in a cohort exposed to, infected with or recovered from COVID-19 (not recorded which). This CDR3 is CASSIGPIGEQFF. CDR3 coding DNA: TGTGCCAGTAGTATAGGTCCCATCGGTGAGCAGTTCTTC. Drawing the rest from reference TRBV19 and TRBJ2-1, the complete variable domain is DGGITQSPKYLFRKEGQNVTLSCEQNLNHDAMYWYRQDPGQGLRLIYYSQIVNDFQKGDIAEGYSVSREKKESFPLTVTSAQKNPTAFYLCASSIGPIGEQFFGPGTRLTVL.